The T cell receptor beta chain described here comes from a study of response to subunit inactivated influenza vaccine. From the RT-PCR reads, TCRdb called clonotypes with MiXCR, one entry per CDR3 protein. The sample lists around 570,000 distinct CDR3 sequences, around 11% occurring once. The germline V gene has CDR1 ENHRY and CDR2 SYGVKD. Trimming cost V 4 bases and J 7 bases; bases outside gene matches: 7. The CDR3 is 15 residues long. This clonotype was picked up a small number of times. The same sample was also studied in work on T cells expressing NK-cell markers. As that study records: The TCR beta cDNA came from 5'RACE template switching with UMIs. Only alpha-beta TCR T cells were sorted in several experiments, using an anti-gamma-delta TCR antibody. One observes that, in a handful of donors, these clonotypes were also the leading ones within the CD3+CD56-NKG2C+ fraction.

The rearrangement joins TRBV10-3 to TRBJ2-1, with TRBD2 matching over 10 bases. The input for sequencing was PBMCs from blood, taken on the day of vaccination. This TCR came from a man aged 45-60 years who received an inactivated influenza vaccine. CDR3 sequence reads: CAISALAGDINEQFF. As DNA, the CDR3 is TGTGCCATCAGTGCGCTAGCGGGAGATATTAATGAGCAGTTCTTC.